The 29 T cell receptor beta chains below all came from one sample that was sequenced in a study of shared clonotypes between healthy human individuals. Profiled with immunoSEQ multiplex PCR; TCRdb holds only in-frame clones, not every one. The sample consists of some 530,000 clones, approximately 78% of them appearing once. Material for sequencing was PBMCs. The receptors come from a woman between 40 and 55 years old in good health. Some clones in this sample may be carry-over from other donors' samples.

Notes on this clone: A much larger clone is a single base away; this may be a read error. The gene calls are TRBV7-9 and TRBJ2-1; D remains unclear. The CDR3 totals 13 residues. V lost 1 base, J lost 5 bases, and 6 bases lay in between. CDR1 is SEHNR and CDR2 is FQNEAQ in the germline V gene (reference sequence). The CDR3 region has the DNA TGTGCCAGCAGCTTAGGAGACAACAATGAGCAGTTCTTC. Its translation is CASSLGDNNEQFF.

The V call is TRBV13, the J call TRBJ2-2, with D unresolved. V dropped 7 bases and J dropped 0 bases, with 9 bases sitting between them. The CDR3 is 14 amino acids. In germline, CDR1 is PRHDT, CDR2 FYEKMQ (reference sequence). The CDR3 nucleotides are TGTGCCAGCACTGTAGGGTCGAACACCGGGGAGCTGTTTTTT. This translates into CASTVGSNTGELFF.

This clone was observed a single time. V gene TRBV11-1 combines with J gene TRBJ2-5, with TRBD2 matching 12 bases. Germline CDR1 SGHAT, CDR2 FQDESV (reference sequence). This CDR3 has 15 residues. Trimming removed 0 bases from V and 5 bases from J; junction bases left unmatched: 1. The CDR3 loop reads CASSLAGTSGETQYF. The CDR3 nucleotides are TGTGCCAGCAGCTTAGCCGGGACTAGCGGGGAGACCCAGTACTTC. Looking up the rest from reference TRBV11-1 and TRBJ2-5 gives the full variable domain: EAEVAQSPRYKITEKSQAVAFWCDPISGHATLYWYRQILGQGPELLVQFQDESVVDDSQLPKDRFSAERLKGVDSTLKIQPAELGDSAMYLCASSLAGTSGETQYFGPGTRLLVL.

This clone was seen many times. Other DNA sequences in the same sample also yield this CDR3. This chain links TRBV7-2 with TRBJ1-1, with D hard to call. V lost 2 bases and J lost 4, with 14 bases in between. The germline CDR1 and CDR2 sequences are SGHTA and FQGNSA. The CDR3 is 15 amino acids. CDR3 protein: CASSLSSHLSTEAFF. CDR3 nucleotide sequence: TGTGCCAGCAGCTTAAGTAGTCACTTAAGCACTGAAGCTTTCTTT. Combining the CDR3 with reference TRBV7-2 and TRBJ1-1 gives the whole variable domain GAGVSQSPSNKVTEKGKDVELRCDPISGHTALYWYRQSLGQGLEFLIYFQGNSAPDKSGLPSDRFSAERTGGSVSTLTIQRTQQEDSAVYLCASSLSSHLSTEAFFGQGTRLTVV.

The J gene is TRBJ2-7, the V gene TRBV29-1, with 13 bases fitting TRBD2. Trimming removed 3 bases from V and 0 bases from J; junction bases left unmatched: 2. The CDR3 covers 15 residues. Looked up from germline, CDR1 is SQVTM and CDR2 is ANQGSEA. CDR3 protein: CSVEGLAGRSYEQYF. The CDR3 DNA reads TGCAGCGTTGAGGGACTAGCGGGACGCTCCTACGAGCAGTACTTC.

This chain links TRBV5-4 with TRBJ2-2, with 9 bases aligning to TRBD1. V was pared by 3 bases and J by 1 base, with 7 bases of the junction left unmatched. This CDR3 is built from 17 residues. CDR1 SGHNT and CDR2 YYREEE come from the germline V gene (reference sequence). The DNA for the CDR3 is TGTGCCAGCAGCTCCCCTGACAGGGGGATGAACACCGGGGAGCTGTTTTTT. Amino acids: CASSSPDRGMNTGELFF.

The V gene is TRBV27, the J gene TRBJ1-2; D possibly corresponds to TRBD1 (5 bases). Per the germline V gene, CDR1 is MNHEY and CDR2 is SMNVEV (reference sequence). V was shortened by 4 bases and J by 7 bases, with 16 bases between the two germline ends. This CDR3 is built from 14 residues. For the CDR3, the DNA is TGTGCCAGCAGTTCCCGGGACTCTAGCGCTGGCTACACCTTC. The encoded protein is CASSSRDSSAGYTF.

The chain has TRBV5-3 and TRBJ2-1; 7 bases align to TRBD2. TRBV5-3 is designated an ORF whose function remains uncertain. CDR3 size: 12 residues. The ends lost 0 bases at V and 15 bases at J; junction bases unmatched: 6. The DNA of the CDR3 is TGTGCCAGAAGCTTGGCTCGGGAGGAAGGGTTCTTC. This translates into CARSLAREEGFF.

Written as DNA, the CDR3 is TGTGCCAGCAAGCCAGGATCAATGAACACTGAAGCTTTCTTT. Residues: CASKPGSMNTEAFF. The rearrangement links TRBV6-1 to TRBJ1-1; no definite D call. The length of the CDR3 is 14 residues. Germline CDR1 reads MNHNS; CDR2 reads SASEGT. Between the trimmed V and J ends, which lost 7 bases and 0 bases, there was a span of 12 bases.

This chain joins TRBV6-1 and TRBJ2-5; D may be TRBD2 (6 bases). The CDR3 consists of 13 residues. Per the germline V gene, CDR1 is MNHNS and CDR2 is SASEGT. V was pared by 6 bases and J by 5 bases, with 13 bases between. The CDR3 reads CASREGGLETQYF. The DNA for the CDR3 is TGTGCCAGCAGGGAGGGCGGGCTGGAGACCCAGTACTTC.

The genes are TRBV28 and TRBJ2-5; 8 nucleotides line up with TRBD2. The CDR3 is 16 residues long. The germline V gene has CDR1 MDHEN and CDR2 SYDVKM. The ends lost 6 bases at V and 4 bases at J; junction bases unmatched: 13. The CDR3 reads CASRPPGGALRETQYF. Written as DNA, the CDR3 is TGTGCCAGCAGACCACCGGGGGGGGCTCTACGAGAGACCCAGTACTTC.

The chain's CDR3 is CASLAGPNSYEQYF. The DNA of the CDR3 is TGTGCCAGCCTGGCGGGACCTAACTCCTACGAGCAGTACTTC. The chain combines TRBV2 with TRBJ2-5; possibly TRBD2 for D (6 bases). The end of the DNA is better explained by TRBJ2-7, so the J call may be wrong. CDR1 and CDR2 (germline): SNHLY, FYNNEI. CDR3 length: 14 residues.

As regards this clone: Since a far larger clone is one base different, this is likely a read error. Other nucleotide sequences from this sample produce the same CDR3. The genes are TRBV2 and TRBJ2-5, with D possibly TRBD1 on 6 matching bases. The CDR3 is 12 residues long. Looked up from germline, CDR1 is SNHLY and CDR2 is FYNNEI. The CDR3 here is CASSGTGETQYF. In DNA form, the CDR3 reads TGTGCTAGCAGCGGAACAGGGGAGACCCAGTACTTC.

Here the CDR3 DNA reads TGTGCCAGCAGCTTTGAGGGCCTGGGGAAACTGTTTTTT. It codes for CASSFEGLGKLFF. This chain uses TRBV7-2 with TRBJ1-4, with D unclear. CDR1 and CDR2 from the germline V gene are SGHTA and FQGNSA. This CDR3 region has 13 residues. Trimming shortened V by 3 bases and J by 11 bases, and 13 bases separated the two germline ends.

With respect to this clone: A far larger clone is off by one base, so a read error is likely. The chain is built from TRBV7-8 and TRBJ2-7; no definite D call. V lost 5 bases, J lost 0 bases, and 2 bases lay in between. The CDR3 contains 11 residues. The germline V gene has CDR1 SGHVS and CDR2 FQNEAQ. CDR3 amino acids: CASSDSYEQYF. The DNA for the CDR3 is TGTGCCAGCAGCGACTCCTACGAGCAGTACTTC.

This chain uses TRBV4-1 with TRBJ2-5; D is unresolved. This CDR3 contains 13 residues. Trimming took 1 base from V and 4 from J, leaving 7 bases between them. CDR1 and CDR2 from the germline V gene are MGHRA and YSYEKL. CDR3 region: CASSQVGVETQYF. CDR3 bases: TGCGCCAGCAGCCAAGTTGGGGTAGAGACCCAGTACTTC.

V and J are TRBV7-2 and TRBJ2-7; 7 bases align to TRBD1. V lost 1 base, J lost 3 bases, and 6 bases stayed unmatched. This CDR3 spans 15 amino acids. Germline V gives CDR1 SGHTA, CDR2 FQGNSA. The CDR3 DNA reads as TGTGCCAGCAGCTTAGTTGGGGACAGCTACTACGAGCAGTACTTC. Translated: CASSLVGDSYYEQYF.

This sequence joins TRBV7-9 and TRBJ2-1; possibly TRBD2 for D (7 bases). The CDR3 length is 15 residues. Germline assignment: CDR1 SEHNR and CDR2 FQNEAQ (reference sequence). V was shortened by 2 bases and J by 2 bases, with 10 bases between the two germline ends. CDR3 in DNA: TGTGCCAGCAGCTTAAGGGGGGGACCCTACAATGAGCAGTTCTTC. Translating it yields CASSLRGGPYNEQFF.

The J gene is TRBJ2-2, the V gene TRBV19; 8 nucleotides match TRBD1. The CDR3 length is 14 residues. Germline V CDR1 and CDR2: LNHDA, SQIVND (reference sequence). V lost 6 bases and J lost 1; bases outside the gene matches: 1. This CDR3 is CASRGTGNTGELFF. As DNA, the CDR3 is TGTGCCAGTAGAGGGACAGGGAACACCGGGGAGCTGTTTTTT.

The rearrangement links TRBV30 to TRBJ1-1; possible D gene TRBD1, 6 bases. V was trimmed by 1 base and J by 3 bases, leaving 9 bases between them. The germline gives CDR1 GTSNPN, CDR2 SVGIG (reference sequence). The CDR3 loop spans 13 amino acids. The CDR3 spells CAWSGQGHTEAFF. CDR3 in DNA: TGTGCCTGGAGTGGTCAGGGGCACACTGAAGCTTTCTTT.

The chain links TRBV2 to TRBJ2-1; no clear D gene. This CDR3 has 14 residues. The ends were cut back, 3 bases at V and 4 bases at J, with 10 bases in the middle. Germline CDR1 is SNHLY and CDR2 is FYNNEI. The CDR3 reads CASSERSQYNEQFF. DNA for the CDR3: TGTGCCAGCAGTGAGCGGTCCCAATACAATGAGCAGTTCTTC.

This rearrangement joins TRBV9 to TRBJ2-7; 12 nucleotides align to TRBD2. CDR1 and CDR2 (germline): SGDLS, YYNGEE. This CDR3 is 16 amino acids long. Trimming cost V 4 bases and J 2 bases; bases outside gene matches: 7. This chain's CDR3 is CASSPSASGRAYEQYF. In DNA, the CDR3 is TGTGCCAGCAGCCCCTCCGCTAGCGGGAGGGCCTACGAGCAGTACTTC.

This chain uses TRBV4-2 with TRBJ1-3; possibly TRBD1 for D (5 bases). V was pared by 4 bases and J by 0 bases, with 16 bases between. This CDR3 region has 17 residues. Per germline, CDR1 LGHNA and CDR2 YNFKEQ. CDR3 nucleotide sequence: TGTGCCAGCAGCCTGGGCCAGGGCTGGCGCTCTGGAAACACCATATATTTT. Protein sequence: CASSLGQGWRSGNTIYF.

The CDR3 nucleotides are TGTGCCAGTAGCCCTCGGCGGGAGACTAATGAGCAGTTCTTC. Amino acids: CASSPRRETNEQFF. The chain has TRBV19 and TRBJ2-1, with 7 bases identical to TRBD2. V lost 6 bases and J lost 7; bases outside the gene matches: 9. Germline V gene lookup returns CDR1 LNHDA and CDR2 SQIVND (reference sequence). The CDR3 extends over 14 amino acids.

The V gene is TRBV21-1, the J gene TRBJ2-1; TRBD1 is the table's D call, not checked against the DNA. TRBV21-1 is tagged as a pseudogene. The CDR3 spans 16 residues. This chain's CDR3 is CASSKGHRGTNNEQFF. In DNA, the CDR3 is TGTGCCAGCAGCAAAGGCCACAGAGGGACAAACAATGAGCAGTTCTTC.

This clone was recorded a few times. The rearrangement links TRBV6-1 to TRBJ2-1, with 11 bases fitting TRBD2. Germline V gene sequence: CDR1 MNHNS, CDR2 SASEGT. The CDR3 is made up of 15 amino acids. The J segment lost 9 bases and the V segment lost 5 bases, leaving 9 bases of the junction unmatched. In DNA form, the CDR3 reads TGTGCCAGCAGTAACCTAGCGGGAGGTTTTAGTGAGCAGTTCTTC. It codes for CASSNLAGGFSEQFF.

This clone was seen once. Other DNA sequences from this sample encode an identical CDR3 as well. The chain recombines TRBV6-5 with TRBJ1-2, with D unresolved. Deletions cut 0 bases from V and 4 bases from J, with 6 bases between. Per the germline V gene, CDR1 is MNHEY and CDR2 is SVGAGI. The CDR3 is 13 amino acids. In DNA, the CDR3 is TGTGCCAGCAGTTACTCGAGAGGCTATGGCTACACCTTC. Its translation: CASSYSRGYGYTF.

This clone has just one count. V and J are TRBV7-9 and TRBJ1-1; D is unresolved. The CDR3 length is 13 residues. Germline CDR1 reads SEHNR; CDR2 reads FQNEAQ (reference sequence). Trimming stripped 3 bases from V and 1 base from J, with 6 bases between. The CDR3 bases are TGTGCCAGCAGCTTTTCTGGGAACACTGAAGCTTTCTTT. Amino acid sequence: CASSFSGNTEAFF.

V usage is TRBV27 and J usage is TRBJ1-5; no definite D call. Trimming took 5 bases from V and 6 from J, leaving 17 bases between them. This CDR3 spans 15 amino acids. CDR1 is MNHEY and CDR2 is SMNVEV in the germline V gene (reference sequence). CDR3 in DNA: TGTGCCAGCAGTGCCTACCCGGTTCAACGTCAGCCCCAGCATTTT. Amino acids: CASSAYPVQRQPQHF.